This T cell receptor beta chain was observed in a study of lymphopenia after photon versus proton radiotherapy. General study findings and limits: Oligoclonal CD8+ Temra expansion after nadir drove photon patients' diversity drop. Under photons, naive T cells and diversity fell while effector/memory populations rose.

In germline, CDR1 is SNHLY, CDR2 FYNNEI. Trimming pared 7 bases from V and 7 bases from J, leaving 8 bases between. The CDR3 runs 11 residues. There are a few counts of this clone. The antigen remains undetermined. Measured with immunoSEQ multiplex PCR; TCRdb has only the in-frame clones, and not every one. Of 35,000 to 45,000 clones detected, 85% to 90% appear once; the ten largest clones hold under 3.5%. The chain combines TRBV2 with TRBJ2-1; D is uncertain. This clonotype was obtained from a man aged 50-60 years with gastric cancer. Sample: peripheral blood, taken from a patient treated with photon-based radiotherapy. The chain's CDR3 is CASTRRNEQFF. CDR3 sequence (DNA): TGTGCCAGCACTCGCCGGAATGAGCAGTTCTTC.